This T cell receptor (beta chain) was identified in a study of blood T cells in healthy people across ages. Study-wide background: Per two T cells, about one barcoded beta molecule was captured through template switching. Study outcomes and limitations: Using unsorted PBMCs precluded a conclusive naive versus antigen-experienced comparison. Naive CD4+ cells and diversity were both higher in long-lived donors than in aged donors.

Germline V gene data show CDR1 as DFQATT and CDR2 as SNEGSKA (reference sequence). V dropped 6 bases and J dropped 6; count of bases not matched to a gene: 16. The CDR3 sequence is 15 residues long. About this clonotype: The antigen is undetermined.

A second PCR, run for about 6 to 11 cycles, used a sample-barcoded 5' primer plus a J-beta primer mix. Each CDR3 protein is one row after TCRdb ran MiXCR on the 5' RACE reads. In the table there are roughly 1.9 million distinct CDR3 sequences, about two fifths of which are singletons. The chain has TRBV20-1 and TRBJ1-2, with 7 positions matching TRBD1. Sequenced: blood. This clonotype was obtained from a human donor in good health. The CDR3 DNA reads TGCAGTGCCCCTGGGGACAGCGCACCGGTTGATGGCTACACCTTC. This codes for CSAPGDSAPVDGYTF.